This T cell receptor beta chain was observed in a study of blood T cell repertoires in COVID-19. Study context: Some COVID-19 samples were acute and others convalescent; all came from the United States, Italy and Spain. The analysed material was cDNA or gDNA that came from T cells, B-cell-depleted T cells, or PBMCs.

Germline values: CDR1 LNHDA, CDR2 SQIVND (reference sequence). V lost 3 bases and J lost 6, with 11 bases in between. The CDR3 sequence is 13 residues long. Original data processing: Nucleated cell counts were estimated from reference gene primer amplification. Clones were sequenced by immunoSEQ multiplex PCR, and TCRdb holds only the in-frame ones, with some missing. That table gives V, J and clone size, and the DNA gave D and trimming. The table lists some 200,000 clones, approximately 81% of them singletons, with approximately 5.1% in the top ten. This clone has only a few counts. Sample: peripheral blood. The V call is TRBV19, the J call TRBJ1-1; D ambiguous. This clonotype was sampled from a woman aged 55-70 years who had recovered from COVID-19. CDR3 in amino acids: CASSIGRFSEAFF. CDR3 DNA sequence: TGTGCCAGTAGTATTGGCCGATTTTCTGAAGCTTTCTTT. Full variable domain (remainder filled in from reference TRBV19 and TRBJ1-1): DGGITQSPKYLFRKEGQNVTLSCEQNLNHDAMYWYRQDPGQGLRLIYYSQIVNDFQKGDIAEGYSVSREKKESFPLTVTSAQKNPTAFYLCASSIGRFSEAFFGQGTRLTVV.